Sequencing of this TCR beta chain was carried out in a study of Ad26.COV2.S vaccination and SARS-CoV-2 variants. Clones were read by immunoSEQ multiplex PCR, and TCRdb kept only the in-frame ones, dropping some. In the table there are around 450,000 clones, approximately 92% of which are singletons. The CDR3 contains 15 residues. The germline V and J ends were trimmed by 4 bases and 7 bases, with 22 bases remaining between them. The germline gives CDR1 SQVTM, CDR2 ANQGSEA. Treatment specified: roughly 20 received Ad26.COV2.S at low or high dose, single or two shots; roughly five received placebo; per-sample allocation not given. Sampling happened 63 days after the first vaccine or placebo injection.

Sequencing was performed on peripheral blood, taken in a trial of Ad26.COV2.S vaccine versus placebo. The chain is built from TRBV29-1 and TRBJ1-2, with D unclear. This receptor was taken from a person between 18 and 59 years old who received the Ad26.COV2.S COVID-19 vaccine or a placebo. This CDR3 reads CSVVPRGPERFGYTF. CDR3 sequence (DNA): TGCAGCGTTGTACCTCGAGGCCCGGAGAGGTTTGGCTACACCTTC.